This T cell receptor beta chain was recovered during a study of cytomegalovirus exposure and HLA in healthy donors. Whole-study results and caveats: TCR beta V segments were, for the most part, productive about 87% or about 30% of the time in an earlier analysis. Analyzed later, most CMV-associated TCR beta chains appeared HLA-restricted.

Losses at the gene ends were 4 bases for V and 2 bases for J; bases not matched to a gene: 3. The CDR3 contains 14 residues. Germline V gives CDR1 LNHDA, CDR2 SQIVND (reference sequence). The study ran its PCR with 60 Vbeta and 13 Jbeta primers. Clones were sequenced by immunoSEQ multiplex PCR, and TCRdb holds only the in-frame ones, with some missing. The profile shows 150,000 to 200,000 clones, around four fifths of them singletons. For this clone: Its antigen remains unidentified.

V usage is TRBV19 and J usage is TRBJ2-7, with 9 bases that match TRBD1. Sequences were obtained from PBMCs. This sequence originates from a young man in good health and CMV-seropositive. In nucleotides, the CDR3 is TGTGCCAGTAGTAGGACAGGGGCCACCTACGAGCAGTACTTC. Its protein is CASSRTGATYEQYF.